This T cell receptor beta chain was recovered during a study of T-cell reconstitution after alpha-beta-depleted transplantation in children. Study conclusions and caveats: T-cell numbers and diversity one year post-transplant derived largely from freshly generated T cells. High day-60 TCRbeta diversity in some patients came from surviving recipient T cells and thymic progenitors.

In this sample, this clonotype turned up many times. The antigen remains unidentified. TCRbeta library preparation incorporated unique molecular identifiers. TCRdb ran MiXCR on the PCR reads and lists one entry per CDR3 protein. The sample consists of about 980,000 distinct CDR3 sequences, around 30% of them appearing once. The CDR3 contains 15 residues. Per germline, CDR1 SGHTA and CDR2 FQGNSA. V lost 5 bases and J 6 bases, leaving 16 bases between the germline ends. The chain uses TRBV7-2 and TRBJ2-2; possibly TRBD1 or TRBD2 for D (6 bases each). Sequenced material: PBMCs, mostly from graft donor cells, taken 360 days after TCRalphabeta/CD19-depleted stem cell transplant. This clonotype was sampled from a boy under three years old who had a stem cell transplant for SCID, so the T cells may come from the graft donor. The CDR3 here is CASSQRGVVSGELFF. The CDR3, as DNA: TGTGCCAGCAGCCAAAGGGGGGTTGTTTCCGGGGAGCTGTTTTTT.